One and the same sample provided the 32 T cell receptor beta chains below, sequenced in a study of OX40 agonist ivuxolimab in advanced cancers. Sequencing used immunoSEQ multiplex PCR; TCRdb keeps in-frame clones, though not all of them. The table has 75,000 to 80,000 clones, over 75% seen once; the top ten hold 4% to 6%. Specimen: CD4+ or CD8+ T cells sorted from blood, collected in a trial of the OX40 agonist ivuxolimab. Every receptor here comes from an adult with an advanced solid tumor such as melanoma, head and neck, liver or kidney cancer.

In this sample, this clone turned up once. The chain has TRBV19 and TRBJ1-1, with 7 bases identical to TRBD1. Germline CDR1 LNHDA, CDR2 SQIVND (reference sequence). V shed 6 bases and J 7 bases; nucleotides not matched to a gene: 8. CDR3 size: 13 residues. The CDR3 is CASRPTGDVEAFF. CDR3 coding DNA: TGTGCCAGTAGACCCACAGGGGATGTTGAAGCTTTCTTT.

This clone was observed a handful of times. This chain connects TRBV9 to TRBJ1-4; D remains ambiguous. Looked up from germline, CDR1 is SGDLS and CDR2 is YYNGEE. The CDR3 sequence is 14 residues long. V was cut by 4 bases and J by 7 bases, with 14 bases left in between. CDR3 bases: TGTGCCAGCAGCCCTCCGGACGAAGCTGAAAAACTGTTTTTT. This translates into CASSPPDEAEKLFF.

As DNA, the CDR3 is TGCGCCAGCAGCTTAACAGAGAACACTGAAGCTTTCTTT. This codes for CASSLTENTEAFF. The J gene is TRBJ1-1, the V gene TRBV5-1, with D uncertain. Germline lookup yields CDR1 SGHRS and CDR2 YFSETQ. V was pared by 2 bases and J by 1 base, with 6 bases between. This CDR3 region has 13 residues.

This clone was seen a few times. Different DNA sequences within this sample yield the same CDR3. The chain joins TRBV7-3 to TRBJ2-3, with 7 bases matching TRBD2. Per the germline V gene, CDR1 is SGHTA and CDR2 is FQGTGA. V shed 5 bases and J 0 bases; nucleotides not matched to a gene: 2. The CDR3 runs 14 residues. CDR3: CASSPSGSTDTQYF. CDR3 nucleotides: TGTGCCAGCAGCCCTAGCGGCAGCACAGATACGCAGTATTTT.

The chain carries TRBV4-3 and TRBJ1-1, with D possibly being TRBD1 (5 bases). This CDR3 has 14 residues. Germline V gene lookup returns CDR1 LGHNA and CDR2 YSLEER. Between the trimmed V and J ends, which lost 1 base and 5 bases, there was a span of 11 bases. CDR3 sequence (DNA): TGCGCCAGCAGCCAAGCCCAGGGAAGGACTGAAGCTTTCTTT. The encoded protein is CASSQAQGRTEAFF.

J is TRBJ2-1 and V is TRBV27; 10 nucleotides match TRBD2. This CDR3 has 14 residues. From germline, CDR1 is MNHEY and CDR2 SMNVEV (reference sequence). V lost 2 bases and J lost 12; bases outside the gene matches: 7. The CDR3 is CASSLEVSGGTQFF. CDR3 nucleotides: TGTGCCAGCAGTTTAGAAGTTAGCGGGGGGACGCAGTTCTTC.

This chain links TRBV2 with TRBJ2-5; D is perhaps TRBD1 (6 bases). With the DNA end fitting TRBJ2-7 better, the J assignment may be wrong. This CDR3 is 14 amino acids long. The germline CDR1 and CDR2 sequences are SNHLY and FYNNEI. CDR3: CASRGDKGAYEQYF. In DNA, the CDR3 is TGTGCCAGCAGAGGGGACAAGGGAGCCTACGAGCAGTACTTC.

For this clone: This same CDR3 is encoded by further DNA sequences in the sample. The V and J genes are TRBV27 and TRBJ2-1; TRBD1 is a possible D gene (6 bases). Germline CDR1 reads MNHEY; CDR2 reads SMNVEV (reference sequence). V was shortened by 5 bases and J by 4 bases, with 12 bases between the two germline ends. This CDR3 is built from 14 residues. The CDR3 reads CASSPSDRYNEQFF. The DNA for the CDR3 is TGTGCCAGCAGTCCGTCGGACAGATACAATGAGCAGTTCTTC.

V usage is TRBV30 and J usage is TRBJ2-5; weak D call: TRBD1 (5 bases). V was shortened by 5 bases and J by 7 bases, with 20 bases between the two germline ends. The germline V gene has CDR1 GTSNPN and CDR2 SVGIG (reference sequence). The CDR3 length is 14 residues. The DNA for the CDR3 is TGTGCCTGGCATCCAGGGTGGCAGGGTGGGACCCAGTACTTC. Residues: CAWHPGWQGGTQYF. Full variable domain (outside the CDR3, taken from reference TRBV30 and TRBJ2-5): SQTIHQWPATLVQPVGSPLSLECTVEGTSNPNLYWYRQAAGRGLQLLFYSVGIGQISSEVPQNLSASRPQDRQFILSSKKLLLSDSGFYLCAWHPGWQGGTQYFGPGTRLLVL.

The genes are TRBV27 and TRBJ1-2, with D perhaps TRBD1 (6 bases). CDR1 MNHEY and CDR2 SMNVEV come from the germline V gene (reference sequence). The CDR3 has 13 residues. With 3 bases removed from V and 8 bases from J, the gap between germline ends came to 13 bases. CDR3 amino acids: CASSFSGAYGYTF. In DNA form, the CDR3 reads TGTGCCAGCAGTTTTTCGGGGGCGTACGGCTACACCTTC.

Ten or more counts support this clone. The chain has TRBV6-6 and TRBJ1-2, with unresolved D. This CDR3 has 13 amino acids. Germline loops: CDR1 MNHNY, CDR2 SVGAGI (reference sequence). Trimming removed 6 bases at V and 2 bases at J, with 10 bases between. CDR3 protein: CASSPAPNYGYTF. The CDR3 bases are TGTGCCAGCAGCCCCGCTCCAAACTATGGCTACACCTTC.

The rearrangement joins TRBV4-2 to TRBJ1-5; TRBD1 agrees at 9 bases. This CDR3 contains 16 residues. Germline V gene lookup returns CDR1 LGHNA and CDR2 YNFKEQ. V lost 0 bases, J lost 5 bases, and 5 bases stayed unmatched. In DNA form, the CDR3 reads TGTGCCAGCAGCCAAGATGAGACAGGGGGATATCAGCCCCAGCATTTT. It specifies CASSQDETGGYQPQHF.

The chain combines TRBV6-6 with TRBJ1-2; no clear D gene. V lost 6 bases and J lost 6, with 17 bases in between. CDR1 is MNHNY, CDR2 SVGAGI, per germline (reference sequence). This CDR3 contains 14 residues. CDR3 region: CASSPFGRANGYTF. As DNA, the CDR3 is TGTGCCAGCAGCCCCTTCGGGAGGGCGAATGGCTACACCTTC.

The V gene is TRBV19, the J gene TRBJ1-5, with D perhaps matching TRBD1 (6 bases). Germline V gene sequence: CDR1 LNHDA, CDR2 SQIVND (reference sequence). The CDR3 covers 14 residues. V dropped 7 bases and J dropped 0 bases, with 10 bases sitting between them. CDR3 loop: CASKQGNSNQPQHF. The CDR3 DNA reads as TGTGCCAGTAAACAGGGAAATAGCAATCAGCCCCAGCATTTT.

The chain has TRBV7-9 and TRBJ2-1; D is unresolved. Trimming removed 4 bases at V and 5 bases at J, with 9 bases between. CDR1 is SEHNR and CDR2 is FQNEAQ in the germline V gene (reference sequence). CDR3 length: 13 amino acids. In nucleotides, the CDR3 is TGTGCCAGCAGCTCGGACGGTAACAATGAGCAGTTCTTC. Its protein is CASSSDGNNEQFF.

This clone came up a few times. The chain employs TRBV5-4 and TRBJ2-2; D call uncertain. V was trimmed by 3 bases and J by 6 bases, leaving 6 bases between them. This CDR3 has 12 residues. CDR1 and CDR2 (germline): SGHNT, YYREEE (reference sequence). This CDR3 is CASSSGAGELFF. As DNA, the CDR3 is TGTGCCAGCAGCTCGGGCGCCGGGGAGCTGTTTTTT.

The chain is built from TRBV11-2 and TRBJ1-1, with 9 bases aligning to TRBD1. V lost 5 bases, J lost 6 bases, and 7 bases stayed unmatched. This CDR3 is built from 14 residues. Germline loops: CDR1 SGHAT, CDR2 FQNNGV. The CDR3 protein is CASSRDRVTPEAFF. In DNA, the CDR3 is TGTGCCAGCAGCCGGGACAGGGTAACTCCTGAAGCTTTCTTT.

The CDR3 region is CASSHRTYSGNTIYF. In nucleotides, the CDR3 is TGTGCCAGCAGCCATAGAACCTACTCTGGAAACACCATATATTTT. The chain links TRBV5-6 to TRBJ1-3, with D unclear. Trimming cost V 4 bases and J 0 bases, with 11 bases left between them. CDR3 length equals 15 residues. Germline V gene lookup returns CDR1 SGHDT and CDR2 YYEEEE. The complete variable domain, with remaining parts taken from reference TRBV5-6 and TRBJ1-3, reads DAGVTQSPTHLIKTRGQQVTLRCSPKSGHDTVSWYQQALGQGPQFIFQYYEEEERQRGNFPDRFSGHQFPNYSSELNVNALLLGDSALYLCASSHRTYSGNTIYFGEGSWLTVV.

V and J are TRBV7-9 and TRBJ2-7, with TRBD1 as a possible D gene (6 bases). This CDR3 comprises 14 residues. Trimming took off 2 bases at V and 6 bases at J, with 14 bases between the two ends. Germline V gives CDR1 SEHNR, CDR2 FQNEAQ (reference sequence). The CDR3 bases are TGTGCCAGCAGCTTATTTGGCAGGGGCGGCGAGCAGTACTTC. Translated: CASSLFGRGGEQYF.

Regarding this clone: The germline gene is not matched at one end of the junction; a read error may be the cause. The J gene is TRBJ1-3, the V gene TRBV5-4; the D is unclear. CDR1 SGHNT and CDR2 YYREEE come from the germline V gene (reference sequence). The CDR3 is 15 residues long. The CDR3 protein is CASSQGVVSGNTIYF. In nucleotides, the CDR3 is TGCGCCAGCAGCCAAGGAGTCGTCTCTGGAAACACCATATATTTT.

The chain has TRBV13 and TRBJ1-2; D call uncertain. The germline V gene encodes CDR1 PRHDT and CDR2 FYEKMQ (reference sequence). This CDR3 has 13 residues. Deletions cut 5 bases from V and 8 bases from J, with 15 bases between. CDR3 region: CASSTPSGLGYTF. Written as DNA, the CDR3 is TGTGCCAGCAGCACTCCATCAGGTCTGGGCTACACCTTC.

The J gene is TRBJ2-7, the V gene TRBV15; D is unclear. In germline, CDR1 is LNHNV, CDR2 YYDKDF (reference sequence). With 0 bases removed from V and 4 bases from J, the gap between germline ends came to 16 bases. CDR3 length: 16 amino acids. Here the CDR3 DNA reads TGTGCCACCAGCAGAGAGGCTGTCGGCAGCCGGTACGAGCAGTACTTC. It yields the protein CATSREAVGSRYEQYF.

The chain links TRBV9 to TRBJ2-3; D remains ambiguous. Trimming cost V 4 bases and J 3 bases, with 15 bases left between them. The germline V gene has CDR1 SGDLS and CDR2 YYNGEE. This CDR3 region has 15 residues. CDR3 residues: CASSTLTSGTDTQYF. The CDR3 DNA is TGTGCCAGCAGCACCCTGACGTCTGGGACAGATACGCAGTATTTT.

J is TRBJ2-6 and V is TRBV5-6; D gene unclear. Germline CDR1 reads SGHDT; CDR2 reads YYEEEE. Trimming took off 1 base at V and 0 bases at J, with 11 bases between the two ends. The CDR3 length is 17 residues. As DNA, the CDR3 is TGTGCCAGCAGCTTGATAGGACGAAACTCTGGGGCCAACGTCCTGACTTTC. It codes for CASSLIGRNSGANVLTF.

This clone was observed a single time. The rearrangement links TRBV30 to TRBJ1-6, with 9 bases matching TRBD1. CDR1 is GTSNPN, CDR2 SVGIG, per germline (reference sequence). CDR3 length: 15 residues. J gave up 4 bases and V 6 bases, and 7 bases lay outside the gene matches. CDR3 in amino acids: CACRSGQGYNSPLHF. CDR3 DNA: TGTGCCTGTAGGTCGGGACAGGGATATAATTCACCCCTCCACTTT.

This clone was counted a single time. The gene calls are TRBV6-5 and TRBJ2-3; 10 nucleotides agree with TRBD2. With 7 bases clipped from V and 5 bases from J, the junction kept 3 bases outside the gene matches. CDR3 size: 13 residues. Per germline, CDR1 MNHEY and CDR2 SVGAGI. CDR3 region: CASKLAGEDTQYF. CDR3 bases: TGTGCCAGCAAGCTAGCGGGAGAAGATACGCAGTATTTT.

The chain recombines TRBV5-4 with TRBJ1-5; 7 nucleotides match TRBD1. From germline, CDR1 is SGHNT and CDR2 YYREEE (reference sequence). The V gene end was trimmed by 3 bases and the J gene end by 9 bases; junction bases not matched to a gene: 3. The CDR3 covers 12 residues. For the CDR3, the DNA is TGTGCCAGCAGCTCTTACAGGGGGCCCCAGCATTTT. Protein: CASSSYRGPQHF.

This chain connects TRBV6-5 to TRBJ2-3; a weak D match, TRBD1 (5 bases). The V end was cut by 4 bases, the J end by 0 bases, with 11 bases between. The CDR3 runs to 15 residues. CDR1 is MNHEY and CDR2 is SVGAGI in the germline V gene. CDR3 DNA sequence: TGTGCCAGCAGTTCGACAGACTCTAGCACAGATACGCAGTATTTT. It encodes CASSSTDSSTDTQYF.

The chain is built from TRBV2 and TRBJ1-1; 7 bases align to TRBD1. Germline loops: CDR1 SNHLY, CDR2 FYNNEI. The CDR3 spans 14 residues. Unmatched junction bases numbered 6, after V lost 7 bases and J lost 1 base. In DNA form, the CDR3 reads TGTGCCAGCACAAAGACAGGGTCGAACACTGAAGCTTTCTTT. This sequence encodes CASTKTGSNTEAFF.

CDR3 DNA sequence: TGTGCCAGCAGCCATCGGGTGGGATACGAGCAGTACTTC. Translated, it gives CASSHRVGYEQYF. J is TRBJ2-5 and V is TRBV5-5; D gene uncertain. The J call may be wrong; the DNA end is better matched by TRBJ2-7. The CDR3 sequence is 13 residues long. Germline V lookup: CDR1 SGHKS, CDR2 YYEKEE (reference sequence).

The chain employs TRBV5-1 and TRBJ2-7; D is possibly TRBD1 (7 bases). CDR1 and CDR2 (germline): SGHRS, YFSETQ. Trimming took off 3 bases at V and 3 bases at J, with 19 bases between the two ends. The CDR3 consists of 16 residues. CDR3 nucleotide sequence: TGCGCCAGCAGCTCCGGAGGGGAGACAGGGAACTACGAGCAGTACTTC. It specifies CASSSGGETGNYEQYF.

The chain uses TRBV7-9 and TRBJ2-1, with D unresolved. Deletions cut 5 bases from V and 8 bases from J, with 10 bases between. Germline V gene sequence: CDR1 SEHNR, CDR2 FQNEAQ (reference sequence). There are 12 residues in the CDR3. CDR3 sequence: CASSLPRDEQFF. CDR3 nucleotides: TGTGCCAGCAGCCTTCCTCGCGATGAGCAGTTCTTC.